The clone carrying this TCR beta chain was detected a few times. The beta constant-region primer was an equimolar mix of two oligonucleotides covering TRBC1 and TRBC2. Ligated cDNA was amplified by four rounds of PCR with nested alpha and beta constant-region primers and SP2. TCRdb reprocessed the UMI-ligation and nested PCR reads via MiXCR and lists one record per CDR3 protein. The sample contains about 120,000 distinct CDR3 sequences, around 35% of which appear only once. V dropped 4 bases and J dropped 10; count of bases not matched to a gene: 11. This CDR3 has 15 residues. Germline V gene lookup returns CDR1 KGHDR and CDR2 SFDVKD. The record originates from a study of naive and memory T cell subsets.

The receptor's source is a human donor in good health. The rearrangement uses TRBV24-1 and TRBJ2-1; TRBD2 agrees at 8 bases. Sequenced input: central memory CD4+ T cells from blood. The CDR3 sequence is CATSEAGALSREQFF. CDR3 nucleotide sequence: TGTGCCACCAGTGAAGCGGGAGCCCTTTCGCGGGAGCAGTTCTTC.